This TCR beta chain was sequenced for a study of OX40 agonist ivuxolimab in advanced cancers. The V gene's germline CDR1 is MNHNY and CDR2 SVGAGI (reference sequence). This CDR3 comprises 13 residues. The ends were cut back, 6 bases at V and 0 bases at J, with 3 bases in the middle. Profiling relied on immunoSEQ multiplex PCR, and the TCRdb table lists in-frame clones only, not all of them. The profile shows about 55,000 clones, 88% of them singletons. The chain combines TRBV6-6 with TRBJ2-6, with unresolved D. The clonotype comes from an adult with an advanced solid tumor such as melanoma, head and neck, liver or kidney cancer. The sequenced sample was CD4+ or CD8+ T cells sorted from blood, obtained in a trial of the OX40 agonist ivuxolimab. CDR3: CASRRSGANVLTF. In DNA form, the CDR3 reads TGTGCCAGCAGGCGCTCTGGGGCCAACGTCCTGACTTTC.